Presented here are 8 T cell receptor beta chains from one specimen sequenced in a study of T cell changes during pregnancy in multiple sclerosis. Clones were read by immunoSEQ multiplex PCR, and TCRdb kept only the in-frame ones, dropping some. Among tens of thousands of clones, under 95% were seen once, and the ten largest hold around 2.6%. The sequencing used CD8+ T cells from peripheral blood mononuclear cells, collected in the second trimester of pregnancy. Every receptor here comes from a female donor with multiple sclerosis, enrolled in a pregnancy study.

This chain joins TRBV9 and TRBJ2-1; perhaps TRBD2 as D (6 bases). The germline V gene encodes CDR1 SGDLS and CDR2 YYNGEE. There are 14 residues in the CDR3. V lost 4 bases to trimming and J lost 9 bases, with 17 bases between them. CDR3 coding DNA: TGTGCCAGCAGCTCCCCCATTAGGGAGGCTGAGCAGTTCTTC. Amino acids: CASSSPIREAEQFF.

The chain joins TRBV9 to TRBJ1-3; possibly TRBD1 for D (5 bases). The CDR3 has 14 amino acids. Germline V gene lookup returns CDR1 SGDLS and CDR2 YYNGEE. Trimming stripped 3 bases from V and 1 base from J, with 8 bases between. CDR3 protein: CASSDSGSGNTIYF. CDR3 bases: TGTGCCAGCAGCGACTCAGGGTCTGGAAACACCATATATTTT.

This clone was observed a single time. The rearrangement links TRBV5-5 to TRBJ2-1; 10 bases are a match to TRBD1. CDR1 SGHKS and CDR2 YYEKEE come from the germline V gene (reference sequence). Trimming cost V 4 bases and J 9 bases; bases outside gene matches: 7. CDR3 length: 14 residues. CDR3 sequence reads: CASSPGQGELEQFF. As DNA, the CDR3 is TGTGCCAGCAGCCCTGGACAGGGGGAACTTGAGCAGTTCTTC. Full variable domain (outside the CDR3, taken from reference TRBV5-5 and TRBJ2-1): DAGVTQSPTHLIKTRGQQVTLRCSPISGHKSVSWYQQVLGQGPQFIFQYYEKEERGRGNFPDRFSARQFPNYSSELNVNALLLGDSALYLCASSPGQGELEQFFGPGTRLTVL.

Comments on this clone: One end of the junction varies from germline; a read error may be responsible. V and J are TRBV11-3 and TRBJ2-2; 7 bases match TRBD2. This CDR3 is 12 amino acids long. The germline V gene encodes CDR1 SGHNT and CDR2 YENEEA. The CDR3: CAAGRNAGELFF. As DNA, the CDR3 is TGTGCAGCGGGAAGGAACGCCGGGGAGCTGTTTTTT.

The chain employs TRBV7-9 and TRBJ1-5, with 7 bases lining up with TRBD1. The CDR3 covers 13 residues. From germline, CDR1 is SEHNR and CDR2 FQNEAQ (reference sequence). The junction had 4 bases not matched to a gene; V was cut back by 7 bases and J by 4 bases. In DNA form, the CDR3 reads TGTGCCAGCAATAGACAGGGAAATCAGCCCCAGCATTTT. Translation gives CASNRQGNQPQHF. Full variable domain (outside the CDR3, taken from reference TRBV7-9 and TRBJ1-5): DTGVSQNPRHKITKRGQNVTFRCDPISEHNRLYWYRQTLGQGPEFLTYFQNEAQLEKSRLLSDRFSAERPKGSFSTLEIQRTEQGDSAMYLCASNRQGNQPQHFGDGTRLSIL.

This clone was detected once. This chain connects TRBV19 to TRBJ2-3; 8 bases match TRBD2. The CDR3 covers 14 residues. Germline trimming cut 3 bases from V and 4 bases from J; bases unmatched to any gene: 3. Germline assignment: CDR1 LNHDA and CDR2 SQIVND (reference sequence). CDR3 nucleotides: TGTGCCAGTAGTATCTCGGGGGGGGCAGATACGCAGTATTTT. This codes for CASSISGGADTQYF.

The rearrangement joins TRBV14 to TRBJ1-1; no clear D gene. V dropped 0 bases and J dropped 3 bases, with 8 bases sitting between them. CDR1 and CDR2 from the germline V gene are SGHDN and FVKESK. The CDR3 is made up of 14 amino acids. The CDR3 reads CASSQDVLHTEAFF. CDR3 DNA: TGTGCCAGCAGCCAAGATGTCCTACACACTGAAGCTTTCTTT. Full variable domain (outside the CDR3, taken from reference TRBV14 and TRBJ1-1): EAGVTQFPSHSVIEKGQTVTLRCDPISGHDNLYWYRRVMGKEIKFLLHFVKESKQDESGMPNNRFLAERTGGTYSTLKVQPAELEDSGVYFCASSQDVLHTEAFFGQGTRLTVV.

This chain uses TRBV6-1 with TRBJ1-5; D possibly corresponds to TRBD1 (6 bases). The length of the CDR3 is 15 residues. Trimming removed 2 bases from V and 11 bases from J, with 19 bases in between. Germline loops: CDR1 MNHNS, CDR2 SASEGT. CDR3 amino acids: CASSEKAGVVWAQHF. DNA of the CDR3: TGTGCCAGCAGTGAAAAAGCAGGGGTTGTCTGGGCCCAGCATTTT.